Below are 18 T cell receptor beta chains sequenced from a single sample in a study of CD8 T cells in ankylosing spondylitis. One entry per CDR3 protein, called by TCRdb with MiXCR from the 5' RACE reads. The sample carries about 130,000 distinct CDR3 sequences, around 9.3% recorded once. The sequenced material came from blood, either unsorted or a sorted T cell fraction (not recorded which). The source of these receptors is a male donor with ankylosing spondylitis or in good health (not recorded which).

This clonotype was observed at least ten times. The chain carries TRBV20-1 and TRBJ2-7; D is unresolved. CDR1 DFQATT and CDR2 SNEGSKA come from the germline V gene (reference sequence). CDR3 size: 13 residues. V lost 3 bases, J lost 7 bases, and 16 bases lay in between. This chain's CDR3 is CSASYQTMGEQYF. In DNA, the CDR3 is TGCAGTGCTAGTTATCAAACAATGGGGGAGCAGTACTTC.

In regard to this clonotype: This may arise from a read error, as a much more abundant clone is one base away. The rearrangement uses TRBV5-6 and TRBJ2-7; TRBD2 matches at 11 bases. Germline V lookup: CDR1 SGHDT, CDR2 YYEEEE. This CDR3 has 16 residues. The DNA of the CDR3 is TGTGCCAGCAGCTTGTTCTTAGCGGGAGGGCCCTACGACCAGTACTTC. It is translated as CASSLFLAGGPYDQYF.

This clonotype was seen repeatedly, ten times or more. The CDR3 protein is CASSPGTSEKLFF. Here the CDR3 DNA reads TGTGCCAGCAGCCCCGGGACAAGTGAAAAACTGTTTTTT. V is TRBV27 and J is TRBJ1-4; a weak D match, TRBD1 (6 bases). Germline lookup yields CDR1 MNHEY and CDR2 SMNVEV (reference sequence). The CDR3 has 13 residues. The V and J ends lost 6 bases and 7 bases respectively, with 12 bases between them.

This clonotype was counted between two and nine times. The J gene is TRBJ2-3, the V gene TRBV7-9; possibly TRBD1 for D (5 bases). Trimming took 5 bases from V and 5 from J, leaving 17 bases between them. The V gene's germline CDR1 is SEHNR and CDR2 FQNEAQ (reference sequence). The CDR3 has 15 amino acids. This CDR3 is CASSPDRIRGDTQYF. In DNA, the CDR3 is TGTGCCAGCAGCCCCGACAGAATCCGCGGAGATACGCAGTATTTT. Full variable domain (outside the CDR3, taken from reference TRBV7-9 and TRBJ2-3): DTGVSQNPRHKITKRGQNVTFRCDPISEHNRLYWYRQTLGQGPEFLTYFQNEAQLEKSRLLSDRFSAERPKGSFSTLEIQRTEQGDSAMYLCASSPDRIRGDTQYFGPGTRLTVL.

This clonotype was observed at least ten times. The chain couples TRBV29-1 to TRBJ1-1, with D possibly being TRBD1 (6 bases). The length of the CDR3 is 12 residues. V was pared by 7 bases and J by 7 bases, with 16 bases between. CDR1 is SQVTM, CDR2 ANQGSEA, per germline. The CDR3 DNA reads TGCAGCGCCGGACAGCCCCAGGGTGAAGCTTTCTTT. It yields the protein CSAGQPQGEAFF.

This clonotype was recorded a few times. The rearrangement uses TRBV12-3 or TRBV12-4 and TRBJ2-3; weak D call: TRBD1 (6 bases). V lost 6 bases, J lost 2 bases, and 18 bases lay in between. The CDR3 runs to 16 residues. CDR3 loop: CASRNHQGSDTDTQYF. The CDR3 bases are TGTGCCAGCAGAAATCACCAGGGGAGTGACACAGATACGCAGTATTTT.

In its sample, this clonotype was seen many times. This rearrangement joins TRBV5-5 to TRBJ2-4; 7 positions agree with TRBD1. The CDR3 contains 14 residues. The germline gives CDR1 SGHKS, CDR2 YYEKEE (reference sequence). Trimming at V came to 3 bases and at J to 9 bases, leaving 9 bases not matched to a gene. The CDR3 is CASSSGQDMSIQYF. The CDR3 nucleotides read TGTGCCAGCAGCTCTGGACAGGATATGTCCATTCAGTACTTC.

This clonotype was seen ten or more times. V and J are TRBV19 and TRBJ2-7; tentative D call: TRBD2 (6 bases). V was clipped by 6 bases and J by 0 bases, with 12 bases between them. CDR1 and CDR2 from the germline V gene are LNHDA and SQIVND (reference sequence). This CDR3 is built from 14 residues. CDR3 sequence (DNA): TGTGCCAGTAGCCCTAGCGTCGCCTCCTACGAGCAGTACTTC. This encodes CASSPSVASYEQYF.

This clonotype was counted ten times or more. The gene calls are TRBV20-1 and TRBJ2-7; 12 bases agree with TRBD2. Looked up from germline, CDR1 is DFQATT and CDR2 is SNEGSKA (reference sequence). The J segment lost 2 bases and the V segment lost 2 bases, leaving 4 bases of the junction unmatched. The CDR3 consists of 15 residues. The CDR3 DNA follows: TGCAGTGCTAGAAAGACTAGCGGGAGCCCCTACGAGCAGTACTTC. As protein: CSARKTSGSPYEQYF.

This clonotype was found many times. The chain employs TRBV7-2 and TRBJ1-5; no clear D. This CDR3 has 14 residues. The germline CDR1 and CDR2 sequences are SGHTA and FQGNSA. Trimming removed 5 bases at V and 9 bases at J, with 17 bases between. CDR3 in amino acids: CASSLDKRNWPQHF. For the CDR3, the DNA is TGTGCCAGCAGCCTCGACAAGAGGAATTGGCCCCAGCATTTT.

This clonotype has ten or more counts. The V call is TRBV9, the J call TRBJ2-1; possible D gene TRBD2, 6 bases. The CDR3 extends over 15 amino acids. V gave up 3 bases and J gave up 2 bases, with 12 bases separating them. Looked up from germline, CDR1 is SGDLS and CDR2 is YYNGEE. The CDR3 here is CASSALLATYNEQFF. In DNA, the CDR3 is TGTGCCAGCAGCGCCCTACTAGCTACCTACAATGAGCAGTTCTTC.

The chain joins TRBV5-1 to TRBJ2-7, with TRBD2 identical over 7 bases. CDR1 and CDR2 (germline): SGHRS, YFSETQ. V shed 4 bases, J shed 6 bases, and the junction held 7 bases outside the gene matches. This CDR3 has 13 residues. This chain's CDR3 is CASSNRREAEQYF. The DNA of the CDR3 is TGCGCCAGCAGCAACCGCCGGGAGGCCGAGCAGTACTTC.

This clonotype was recorded at least ten times. The chain employs TRBV20-1 and TRBJ2-1, with 8 bases identical to TRBD2. The germline gives CDR1 DFQATT, CDR2 SNEGSKA (reference sequence). The CDR3 covers 16 residues. V was clipped by 3 bases and J by 4 bases; unmatched bases: 11. CDR3 sequence (DNA): TGCAGTGCTAGGGGACTAGACGTGAGAGAATACAATGAGCAGTTCTTC. It translates to CSARGLDVREYNEQFF.

This chain connects TRBV6-2 or TRBV6-3 to TRBJ2-4; maybe TRBD2 (5 bases). This CDR3 has 16 amino acids. Germline V gene sequence: CDR1 MNHEY, CDR2 SVGEGT. V was trimmed by 7 bases and J by 3 bases, leaving 19 bases between them. The chain's CDR3 is CASTPGGPGGKNIQYF. As DNA, the CDR3 is TGTGCCAGCACCCCAGGTGGACCCGGAGGCAAAAACATTCAGTACTTC.

The chain joins TRBV5-1 to TRBJ2-5, with D maybe TRBD1 (6 bases). Trimming took off 3 bases at V and 5 bases at J, with 17 bases between the two ends. The germline V gene has CDR1 SGHRS and CDR2 YFSETQ. The CDR3 is 15 residues long. CDR3 region: CASSSSGAVRETQYF. The CDR3 DNA is TGCGCCAGCAGCTCCTCAGGGGCAGTCCGGGAGACCCAGTACTTC. The entire variable domain, with the rest obtained from reference TRBV5-1 and TRBJ2-5, is as follows: KAGVTQTPRYLIKTRGQQVTLSCSPISGHRSVSWYQQTPGQGLQFLFEYFSETQRNKGNFPGRFSGRQFSNSRSEMNVSTLELGDSALYLCASSSSGAVRETQYFGPGTRLLVL.

This clonotype showed up many times. This chain uses TRBV7-2 with TRBJ2-3, with unresolved D. The CDR3 is 15 amino acids. CDR1 and CDR2 (germline): SGHTA, FQGNSA. V was trimmed by 3 bases and J by 0 bases, leaving 10 bases between them. The CDR3 sequence: CASSLGYKSTDTQYF. As DNA, the CDR3 is TGTGCCAGCAGCTTGGGTTATAAAAGCACAGATACGCAGTATTTT.

This clonotype was observed many times. The CDR3 nucleotides are TGTGCCAGCAGCCGTACTAGCGGGAGATACAATGAGCAGTTCTTC. Its translation is CASSRTSGRYNEQFF. This rearrangement joins TRBV9 to TRBJ2-1; 11 positions match TRBD2. In germline, CDR1 is SGDLS, CDR2 YYNGEE. The J segment lost 4 bases and the V segment lost 4 bases, leaving 4 bases of the junction unmatched. The CDR3 spans 15 residues.

CDR3 nucleotide sequence: TGTGCCACCAGCAGAGGGAGGGGGCTGGGAGAGACCCAGTACTTC. Translation: CATSRGRGLGETQYF. The chain recombines TRBV15 with TRBJ2-5; maybe TRBD1 (7 bases). The germline V gene encodes CDR1 LNHNV and CDR2 YYDKDF (reference sequence). The CDR3 consists of 15 residues. Trimming stripped 1 base from V and 4 bases from J, with 13 bases between.